This TCR beta chain appears in the sequencing data of a study of cytomegalovirus exposure and HLA in healthy donors. Study-wide background: Earlier work reported 117 million unique TCR beta sequences from 150 million to 200 million T cells.

To note about this clone: The sample contains more than one DNA sequence encoding this CDR3.

In the PCR, 60 Vbeta and 13 Jbeta primers were used. Clones were read by immunoSEQ multiplex PCR, and TCRdb kept only the in-frame ones, dropping some. The table lists some 98,000 clones, roughly 81% of them singletons. This CDR3 spans 14 amino acids. Trimming cost V 0 bases and J 5 bases, with 11 bases left between them. The germline CDR1 and CDR2 sequences are SGHRS and YFSETQ. The sequence came from a man aged 35 to 55 in good health and CMV-seronegative. Sequenced input: PBMCs. The chain is built from TRBV5-1 and TRBJ1-1; maybe TRBD1 (6 bases). CDR3 amino acids: CASSLDRAGTEAFF. CDR3 sequence (DNA): TGCGCCAGCAGCTTGGACAGGGCTGGAACTGAAGCTTTCTTT.